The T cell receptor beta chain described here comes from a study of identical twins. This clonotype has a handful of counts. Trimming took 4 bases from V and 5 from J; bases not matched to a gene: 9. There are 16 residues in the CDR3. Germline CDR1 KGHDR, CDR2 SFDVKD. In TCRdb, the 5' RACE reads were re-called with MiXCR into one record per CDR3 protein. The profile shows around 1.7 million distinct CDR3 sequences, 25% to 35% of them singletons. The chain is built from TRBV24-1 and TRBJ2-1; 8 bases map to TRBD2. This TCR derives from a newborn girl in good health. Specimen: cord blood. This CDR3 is CATSEKTSEGHNEQFF. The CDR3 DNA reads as TGTGCCACCAGTGAAAAGACTAGCGAGGGGCACAATGAGCAGTTCTTC.